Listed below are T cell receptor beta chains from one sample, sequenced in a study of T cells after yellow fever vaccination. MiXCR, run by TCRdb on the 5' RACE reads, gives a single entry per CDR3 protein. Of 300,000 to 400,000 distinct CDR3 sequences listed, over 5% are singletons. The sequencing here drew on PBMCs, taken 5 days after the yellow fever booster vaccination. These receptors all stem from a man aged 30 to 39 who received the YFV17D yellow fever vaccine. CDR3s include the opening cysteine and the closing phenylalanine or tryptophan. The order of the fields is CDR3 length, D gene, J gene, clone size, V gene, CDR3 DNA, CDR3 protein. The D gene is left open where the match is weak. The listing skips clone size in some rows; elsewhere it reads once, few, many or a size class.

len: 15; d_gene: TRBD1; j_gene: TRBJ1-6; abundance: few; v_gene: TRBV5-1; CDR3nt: TGCGCCAGCAGCCGGTGGACAGGGGGTAATTCACCCCTCCACTTT; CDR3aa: CASSRWTGGNSPLHF
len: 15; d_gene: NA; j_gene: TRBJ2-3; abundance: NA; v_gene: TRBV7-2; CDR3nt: TGTGCCAGCAGCTTAGTAGGCAGGGATTTAGATACGCAGTATTTT; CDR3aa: CASSLVGRDLDTQYF
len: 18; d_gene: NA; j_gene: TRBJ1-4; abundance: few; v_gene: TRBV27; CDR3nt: TGTGCCAGCAGTTTATCGATTGTGACGGGCTCAACTAATGAAAAACTGTTTTTT; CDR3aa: CASSLSIVTGSTNEKLFF
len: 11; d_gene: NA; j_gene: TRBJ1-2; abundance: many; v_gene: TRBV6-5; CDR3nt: TGTGCCAGCACCCGAGGAGGGGGCTACACCTTC; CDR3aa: CASTRGGGYTF
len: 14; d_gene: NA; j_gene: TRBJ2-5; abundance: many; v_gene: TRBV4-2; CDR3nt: TGTGCCAGCAGCTCCCACAGGGTGGGAGAGACCCAGTACTTC; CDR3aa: CASSSHRVGETQYF
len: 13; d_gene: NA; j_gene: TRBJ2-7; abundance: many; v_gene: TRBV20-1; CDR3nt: TGCAGTGCTAGAGATTTTCAGGGATACGAGCAGTACTTC; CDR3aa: CSARDFQGYEQYF
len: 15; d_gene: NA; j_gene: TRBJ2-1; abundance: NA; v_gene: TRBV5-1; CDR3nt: TGCGCCAGCAGCTACCGGGCCTCGACGGGGAATGAGCAGTTCTTC; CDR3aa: CASSYRASTGNEQFF
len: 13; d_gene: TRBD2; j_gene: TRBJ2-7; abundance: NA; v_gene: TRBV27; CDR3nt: TGTGCCAGCAGTTGGCGGGAGGGAGGCGAGCAGTACTTC; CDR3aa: CASSWREGGEQYF
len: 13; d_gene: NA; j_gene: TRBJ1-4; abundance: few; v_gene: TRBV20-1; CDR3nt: TGCAGTGCTAGTGGGTCAACTAATGAAAAACTGTTTTTT; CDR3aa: CSASGSTNEKLFF
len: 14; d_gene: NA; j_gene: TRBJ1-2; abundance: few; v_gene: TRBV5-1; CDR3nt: TGCGCCAGCAGCTTGGAAGCTTTGCAAACCGGCTACACCTTC; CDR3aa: CASSLEALQTGYTF
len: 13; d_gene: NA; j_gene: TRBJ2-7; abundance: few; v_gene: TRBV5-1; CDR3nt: TGCGCCAGCAGCTTGTCGGATTTCTACGAGCAGTACTTC; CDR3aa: CASSLSDFYEQYF
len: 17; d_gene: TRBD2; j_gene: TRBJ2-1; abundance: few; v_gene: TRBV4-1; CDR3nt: TGCGCCAGCAGCCAAGAGGAAGCTAGCGGCTTATACAATGAGCAGTTCTTC; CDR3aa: CASSQEEASGLYNEQFF
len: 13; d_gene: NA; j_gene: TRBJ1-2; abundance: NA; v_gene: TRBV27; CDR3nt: TGTGCCAGCAGTTTTGCCCCGTGGGATGGCTACACCTTC; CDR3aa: CASSFAPWDGYTF
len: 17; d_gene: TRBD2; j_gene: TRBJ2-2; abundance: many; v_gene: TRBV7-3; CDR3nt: TGTGCCAGCAGCCCCCAGAGCGGGAGGGGGGTCACCGGGGAGCTGTTTTTT; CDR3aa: CASSPQSGRGVTGELFF
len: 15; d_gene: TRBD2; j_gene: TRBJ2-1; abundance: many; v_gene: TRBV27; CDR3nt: TGTGCCAGCAGTTTAATCGGGGGAGGGCCGAATGAGCAGTTCTTC; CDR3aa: CASSLIGGGPNEQFF